What follows are 15 T cell receptor beta chains derived from one specimen sequenced in a study of cytomegalovirus exposure and HLA in healthy donors. Amplification used 60 Vbeta primers and 13 Jbeta primers. The method was immunoSEQ multiplex PCR; TCRdb's version includes in-frame clones alone and lacks a portion of them. This sample has about 150,000 clones; approximately 67% occur once, and the top ten carry approximately 6.5%. Sequences were obtained from PBMCs. The receptors here all came from a woman aged 60-70 years in good health and CMV-seronegative.

V and J are TRBV13 and TRBJ2-5, with 10 nucleotides matching TRBD2. The end of the DNA is better explained by TRBJ2-7, so the J call may be wrong. Germline CDR1 reads PRHDT; CDR2 reads FYEKMQ (reference sequence). The CDR3 contains 16 residues. The CDR3 here is CASSPGGLAGAYEQYF. CDR3 nucleotide sequence: TGTGCCAGCAGCCCTGGTGGTCTAGCGGGAGCCTACGAGCAGTACTTC.

The genes are TRBV9 and TRBJ2-2; 9 bases align to TRBD2. V lost 7 bases to trimming and J lost 4 bases; unmatched junction nucleotides: 5. In germline, CDR1 is SGDLS, CDR2 YYNGEE. This CDR3 region has 14 residues. CDR3 residues: CASQRLAATGELFF. CDR3 DNA: TGTGCCAGCCAGAGACTAGCGGCCACCGGGGAGCTGTTTTTT.

CDR3 DNA: TGTGCCAGCAGCCAAGAACAGGGGGGTTCTTTCGGCTACACCTTC. Its translation: CASSQEQGGSFGYTF. The chain carries TRBV4-2 and TRBJ1-2; TRBD1 agrees at 8 bases. V lost 0 bases and J lost 8; bases outside the gene matches: 8. Germline CDR1 reads LGHNA; CDR2 reads YNFKEQ. This CDR3 contains 15 residues.

The chain employs TRBV18 and TRBJ2-7, with 7 bases identical to TRBD2. CDR1 is KGHSH, CDR2 LQKENI, per germline. V was pared by 3 bases and J by 6 bases, with 5 bases of the junction left unmatched. The CDR3 totals 13 residues. DNA for the CDR3: TGTGCCAGCTCACCTCTTAGCGGGCTCGAGCAGTACTTC. Translating it yields CASSPLSGLEQYF.

This clone was counted between two and nine times. The chain joins TRBV23-1 to TRBJ2-2; no firm D call. TRBV23-1 is an open reading frame, and its role is uncertain. The V end lost 2 bases, the J end lost 0 bases, and 13 bases lay between the germline ends. The CDR3 consists of 17 residues. The CDR3 DNA is TGCGCCAGCAGTCAACCTCCCTCTAAAGCGAACACCGGGGAGCTGTTTTTT. Protein sequence: CASSQPPSKANTGELFF.

The V call is TRBV5-6, the J call TRBJ1-6; possible D gene TRBD1, 6 bases. The ends were cut back, 0 bases at V and 7 bases at J, with 8 bases in the middle. The CDR3 loop spans 14 amino acids. Per germline, CDR1 SGHDT and CDR2 YYEEEE. CDR3 region: CASSLVQGNSPLHF. As DNA, the CDR3 is TGTGCCAGCAGCTTGGTCCAGGGGAATTCACCCCTCCACTTT.

The table lists this clone with a few counts. This chain links TRBV7-9 with TRBJ2-5; 10 bases are a match to TRBD2. Losses at the gene ends were 7 bases for V and 5 bases for J; bases not matched to a gene: 13. CDR3 size: 16 residues. Germline CDR1 and CDR2: SEHNR and FQNEAQ (reference sequence). The CDR3 bases are TGTGCCAGCACTCCCAGTCTAGCGGGAGATCCGGAGACCCAGTACTTC. Its translation is CASTPSLAGDPETQYF.

The V gene is TRBV4-1, the J gene TRBJ1-1; the D gene is possibly TRBD1 (5 bases). The V and J ends lost 2 bases and 6 bases respectively, with 28 bases between them. The CDR3 is made up of 19 amino acids. CDR1 and CDR2 (germline): MGHRA, YSYEKL. CDR3 loop: CASSQNDGTRVGGTPEAFF. The CDR3 coding sequence is TGCGCCAGCAGCCAAAACGACGGGACCCGTGTGGGGGGAACCCCTGAAGCTTTCTTT.

The chain combines TRBV19 with TRBJ1-4; possible D gene TRBD1, 5 bases. Germline CDR1 is LNHDA and CDR2 is SQIVND (reference sequence). The length of the CDR3 is 12 residues. V lost 7 bases, J lost 8 bases, and 11 bases lay in between. This CDR3 is CASNAGREKLFF. For the CDR3, the DNA is TGTGCCAGTAATGCAGGGCGGGAAAAACTGTTTTTT.

This clone came up once. V is TRBV7-2 and J is TRBJ2-3, with D perhaps TRBD2 (5 bases). The V gene lost 7 bases and the J gene lost 0 bases, with 11 bases spanning the gap. The CDR3 runs to 14 residues. CDR1 and CDR2 from the germline V gene are SGHTA and FQGNSA. CDR3 region: CASTGGRSTDTQYF. The CDR3 DNA reads as TGTGCCAGCACGGGCGGGCGCAGCACAGATACGCAGTATTTT. The full variable domain, its missing parts supplied by reference TRBV7-2 and TRBJ2-3, is GAGVSQSPSNKVTEKGKDVELRCDPISGHTALYWYRQSLGQGLEFLIYFQGNSAPDKSGLPSDRFSAERTGGSVSTLTIQRTQQEDSAVYLCASTGGRSTDTQYFGPGTRLTVL.

The rearrangement uses TRBV6-5 and TRBJ1-2, with D perhaps matching TRBD1 (5 bases). The CDR3 is 12 residues long. V lost 8 bases, J lost 1 base, and 8 bases lay in between. The V gene's germline CDR1 is MNHEY and CDR2 SVGAGI. The CDR3: CASAQGNYGYTF. As DNA, the CDR3 is TGTGCCAGCGCGCAGGGTAACTATGGCTACACCTTC.

V usage is TRBV4-3 and J usage is TRBJ1-6; TRBD1 aligns across 7 bases. After removal of 0 bases from V and 9 bases from J, the junction contained 8 bases not matched to a gene. The CDR3 sequence is 16 residues long. Germline-derived CDR1 and CDR2 are LGHNA and YSLEER. The DNA for the CDR3 is TGCGCCAGCAGCCAAGATTTAGGGGGCGCGGGTTCACCCCTCCACTTT. Protein product: CASSQDLGGAGSPLHF.

This clone was found a few times. The rearrangement uses TRBV7-8 and TRBJ2-7; D ambiguous. This CDR3 region has 11 residues. CDR1 SGHVS and CDR2 FQNEAQ come from the germline V gene. Trimming took off 5 bases at V and 4 bases at J, with 6 bases between the two ends. The CDR3 region is CASSLNYEQYF. CDR3 coding DNA: TGTGCCAGCAGCCTTAATTACGAGCAGTACTTC.

This clone was counted a few times. Germline and junction disagree at one end, which may indicate a read error. The J gene is TRBJ2-7, the V gene TRBV7-9, with 10 bases fitting TRBD2. This CDR3 is built from 14 residues. CDR1 is SEHNR, CDR2 FQNEAQ, per germline (reference sequence). CDR3 region: CSSSPQAGGHEQYF. The CDR3 nucleotides read TGTTCCAGCAGCCCCCAAGCGGGGGGGCACGAGCAGTACTTC.

CDR3 amino acids: CASSEVTGSRSPLHF. The CDR3 coding sequence is TGTGCCAGCAGTGAAGTCACAGGGAGTCGTTCACCCCTCCACTTT. The J gene is TRBJ1-6, the V gene TRBV6-1, with a tentative D call TRBD1 (6 bases). V was pared by 1 base and J by 9 bases, with 13 bases between. CDR3 size: 15 residues. The germline V gene encodes CDR1 MNHNS and CDR2 SASEGT.